This T cell receptor (beta chain) stems from a study of blood T cell repertoires in COVID-19. Background on the study: Nucleic acid was either cDNA or gDNA, and it came from T cells, B-cell-depleted T cells, or PBMCs.

Trimming pared 1 base from V and 0 bases from J, leaving 13 bases between. From germline, CDR1 is LNHDA and CDR2 SQIVND (reference sequence). The CDR3 is 17 residues long. The assay was immunoSEQ multiplex PCR, and TCRdb's table has in-frame clones only and misses some. Here the sample spans 260,000 or so clones, over 75% being singletons. This sequence was found in a man younger than 35 with active or convalescent COVID-19. Source material: peripheral blood. The chain has TRBV19 and TRBJ1-3, with D unresolved. CDR3: CASSIGTVPYSGNTIYF. DNA of the CDR3: TGTGCCAGTAGTATAGGCACAGTCCCATACTCTGGAAACACCATATATTTT.